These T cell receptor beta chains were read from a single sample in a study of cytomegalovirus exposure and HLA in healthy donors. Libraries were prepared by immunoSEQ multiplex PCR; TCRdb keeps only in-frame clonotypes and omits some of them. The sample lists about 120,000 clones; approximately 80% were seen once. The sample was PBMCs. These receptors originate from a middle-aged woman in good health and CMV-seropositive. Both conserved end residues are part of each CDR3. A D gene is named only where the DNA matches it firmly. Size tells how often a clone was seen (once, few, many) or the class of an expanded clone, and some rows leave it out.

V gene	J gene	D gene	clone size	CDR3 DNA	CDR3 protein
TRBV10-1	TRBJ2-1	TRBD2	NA	TGCGCCAGCAGTCGTAGCGGGAGAAGGAATGAGCAGTTCTTC	CASSRSGRRNEQFF
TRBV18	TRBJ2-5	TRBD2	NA	TGTGCCAGCTCACCATTGGCGGGAGAGAGGGGCCAAGAGACCCAGTACTTC	CASSPLAGERGQETQYF
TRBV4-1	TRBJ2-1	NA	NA	TGCGCCAGCAGCCCTGGACAATTCGATGAGCAGTTCTTC	CASSPGQFDEQFF
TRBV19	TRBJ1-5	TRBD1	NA	TGTGCCAGTATGGACAGGGGGCTGAATCAGCCCCAGCATTTT	CASMDRGLNQPQHF
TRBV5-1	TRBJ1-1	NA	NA	TGCGCCAGCAGCACCTTAGGGGGTTACACTGAAGCTTTCTTT	CASSTLGGYTEAFF
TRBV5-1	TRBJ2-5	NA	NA	TGCGCCAGCAGTCCACACCGGGACACCCAAGAGACCCAGTACTTC	CASSPHRDTQETQYF
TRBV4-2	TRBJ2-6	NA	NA	TGTGCCAGCAGCCAAGAGAGGGGGTCCGGGGCCAACGTCCTGACTTTC	CASSQERGSGANVLTF
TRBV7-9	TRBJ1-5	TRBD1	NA	TGTGCCAGCAGCTTGGGGACAGGAGGTAGCAATCAGCCCCAGCATTTT	CASSLGTGGSNQPQHF
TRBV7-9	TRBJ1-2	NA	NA	TGTGCCAGCAGCTTAGGGACTTTGGGGAGTATGGATGGCTACACCTTC	CASSLGTLGSMDGYTF
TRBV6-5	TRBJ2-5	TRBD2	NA	TGTGCCAGCAGGGGGAGCGGGGGGGAAGAGACCCAGTACTTC	CASRGSGGEETQYF
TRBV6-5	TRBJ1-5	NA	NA	TGTGCCAGCAGCGTAGAGGCCCAGTCGCCCCAGCATTTT	CASSVEAQSPQHF
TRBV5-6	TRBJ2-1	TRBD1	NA	TGTGCCAGCAGCCCCTCAACCCCGGGACAGTACAATGAGCAGTTCTTC	CASSPSTPGQYNEQFF
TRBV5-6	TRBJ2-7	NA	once	TGTGCCAGCAGCTCCTTAACGGGACTCCTGGGCTACGAGCAGTACTTC	CASSSLTGLLGYEQYF
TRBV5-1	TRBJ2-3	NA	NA	TGCGCCAGCAGCTTTACCACAGCACCAGATACGCAGTATTTT	CASSFTTAPDTQYF
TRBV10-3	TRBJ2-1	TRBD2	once	TGTGCCATCAGTGAGCCGGGACTAGCGCAGTTCTTC	CAISEPGLAQFF
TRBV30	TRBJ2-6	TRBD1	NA	TGTGCCTGGAGTGTAAATCTGGGACAGGGATCCCCCGTCCTGACTTTC	CAWSVNLGQGSPVLTF
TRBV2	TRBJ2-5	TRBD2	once	TGTGCCAGCATAGGACTAGCGGGGGGCGAAGAGACCCAGTACTTC	CASIGLAGGEETQYF
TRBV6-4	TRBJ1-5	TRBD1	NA	TGTGCCAGCAGTGACCTACAGGGGGCGATTCAGCCCCAGCATTTT	CASSDLQGAIQPQHF
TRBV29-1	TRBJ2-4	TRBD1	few	TGCAGCGCTACAGGGGGTTTTATTCAGTACTTC	CSATGGFIQYF
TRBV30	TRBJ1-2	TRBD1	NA	TGTGCCTGGGGAGCCGGGACAGACACTAACTATGGCTACACCTTC	CAWGAGTDTNYGYTF
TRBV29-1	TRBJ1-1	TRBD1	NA	TGCAGCGTGGCCGAGACAGGGGACACTGAAGCTTTCTTT	CSVAETGDTEAFF
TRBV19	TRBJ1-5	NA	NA	TGTGCCAGTAGTTCGCGTAAGGCAGGGCCGGCTAGCAATCAGCCCCAGCATTTT	CASSSRKAGPASNQPQHF
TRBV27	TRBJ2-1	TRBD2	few	TGTGCCAGCAGTACCCGGTCGGGGGGGAATGAGCAGTTCTTC	CASSTRSGGNEQFF
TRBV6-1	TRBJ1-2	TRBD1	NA	TGTGCCAGCAGTGAAGCGTCCCGGGACAGGGGTTCGGGCGGCTACACCTTC	CASSEASRDRGSGGYTF
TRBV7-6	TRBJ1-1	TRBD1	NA	TGTGCCAGCAGCGGTGGCATCCGGACAGGGACTGAAGCTTTCTTT	CASSGGIRTGTEAFF
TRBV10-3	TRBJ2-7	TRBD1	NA	TGTGCCATCAGTGAGACCCCAGGGACAGGGGCCTACGAGCAGTACTTC	CAISETPGTGAYEQYF
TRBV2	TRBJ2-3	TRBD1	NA	TGTGCCAGCAGTGACCCCGGGACAGGGGGGTTAGATGCGCAGTATTTT	CASSDPGTGGLDAQYF
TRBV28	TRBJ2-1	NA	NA	TGTGCCAGCAGTTGGAGCTACAATGAGCAGTTCTTC	CASSWSYNEQFF
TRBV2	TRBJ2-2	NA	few	TGTGCCAGCAGTGAGAACGGGGCGAACACCGGGGAGCTGTTTTTT	CASSENGANTGELFF
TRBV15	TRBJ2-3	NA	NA	TGTGCCACCAGTGAGACAGTTGGCACAGATACGCAGTATTTT	CATSETVGTDTQYF
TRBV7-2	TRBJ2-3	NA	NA	TGTGCCAGCAGCTTAACAACGGCGGGCGGCTACCCGCCGCATACGCAGTATTTT	CASSLTTAGGYPPHTQYF
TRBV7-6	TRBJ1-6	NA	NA	TGTGCCAGCAGCACCCGACAGAGCTCCTATAATTCACCCCTCCACTTT	CASSTRQSSYNSPLHF
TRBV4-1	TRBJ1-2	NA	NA	TGCGCCAGCAGCCTAACAGAGGGCGGCAACTATGGCTACACCTTC	CASSLTEGGNYGYTF
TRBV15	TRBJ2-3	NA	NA	TGTGCCACCGCAGGTAGCACAGATACGCAGTATTTT	CATAGSTDTQYF
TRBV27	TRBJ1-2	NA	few	TGTGCCAGCAGTTTTATCCCAGGAGGGAACTATGGCTACACCTTC	CASSFIPGGNYGYTF
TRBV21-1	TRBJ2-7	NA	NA	TGTGCCAGCAGCAACACAACAGGGGCTACGTACGAGCAGTACTTC	CASSNTTGATYEQYF
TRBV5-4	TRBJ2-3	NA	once	TGTGCCAGCAGCCGGCTCAGTGGCGGGTTCACAGATACGCAGTATTTT	CASSRLSGGFTDTQYF
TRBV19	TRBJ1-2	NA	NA	TGTGCCAGTAGTATATACGACAGCTCCTATGGCTACACCTTC	CASSIYDSSYGYTF
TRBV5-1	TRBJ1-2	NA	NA	TGCGCCAGCAGCATCGGTCCGGCGGAACCCTATGGCTACACCTTC	CASSIGPAEPYGYTF
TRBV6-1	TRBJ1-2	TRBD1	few	TGTGCCAGCAGTGAAGCAGGGACAGCCTATGGCTACACCTTC	CASSEAGTAYGYTF
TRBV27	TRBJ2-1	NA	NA	TGTGCCAGCAGTTTCTGGATAGGGGACTCCTACAATGAGCAGTTCTTC	CASSFWIGDSYNEQFF
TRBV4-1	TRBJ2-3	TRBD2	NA	TGCGCCAGCAGCCAAGGGGAACTAGCGAGGGTCAGTGATACGCAGTATTTT	CASSQGELARVSDTQYF
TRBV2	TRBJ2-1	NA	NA	TGTGCCAGCAAAGAGGGTCCTAGCTCCTACAATGAGCAGTTCTTC	CASKEGPSSYNEQFF
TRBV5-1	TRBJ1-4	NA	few	TGCGCCAGCAGCTTGGACGGACAGATTAATGAAAAACTGTTTTTT	CASSLDGQINEKLFF
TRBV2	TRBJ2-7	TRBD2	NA	TGTGCCAGCCGGACTAGCGGGATAATTTACGAGCAGTACTTC	CASRTSGIIYEQYF
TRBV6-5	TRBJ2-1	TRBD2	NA	TGTGCCAGCAGCAGACTAGCGGGGGGGCAGCATGAGCAGTTCTTC	CASSRLAGGQHEQFF
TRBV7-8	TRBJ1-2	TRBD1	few	TGTGCCAGCAGCGTCAATCCGGGACAGGTCTATGGCTACACCTTC	CASSVNPGQVYGYTF
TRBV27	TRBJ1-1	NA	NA	TGTGCCAGCAGCAGGTTGGGGGCCCACACTGAAGCTTTCTTT	CASSRLGAHTEAFF